The source of this TCR beta chain is a study of Tregs in tolerant kidney transplant recipients. CDR3 size: 17 residues. From germline, CDR1 is LGHNA and CDR2 YSLEER. V gave up 0 bases and J gave up 4 bases, with 15 bases separating them. Points from the study as a whole: Biological reproducibility was not directly addressed in this study. In tolerant patients, donor-specific Tregs outgrew total Tregs, suggesting antigen-driven expansion. Activated donor B cell expansion appeared to reveal the most relevant donor-specific TCRbeta repertoire. For some patients, primers changed over time, blocking nucleotide-level comparison.

Recipients received nonmyeloablative bone marrow transplants from related graft donors, with transient mixed chimerism. A remark on this clone: Its antigen remains unknown.

The data were produced by immunoSEQ multiplex PCR, yet TCRdb's version contains in-frame clones alone and is incomplete. Among tens of thousands of clones listed, about 90% were seen once. This material consisted of CD4+ T cells from blood (PBMCs), taken 6 months after the transplant. The clonotype was recovered from a human patient who received a combined kidney and bone marrow transplant. Some T cells here may be from the graft donor. V is TRBV4-3 and J is TRBJ1-4; possibly TRBD1 for D (6 bases). The chain's CDR3 is CASSQDFAGQFNEKLFF. The CDR3 DNA reads TGCGCCAGCAGCCAAGATTTTGCCGGACAGTTTAATGAAAAACTGTTTTTT.